Reported below is one TCR beta chain. The antigen is unknown. Germline V gene lookup returns CDR1 DFQATT and CDR2 SNEGSKA (reference sequence). Trimming removed 6 bases from V and 6 bases from J; junction bases left unmatched: 11. CDR3 length equals 14 residues. A single record per CDR3 protein comes from TCRdb applying MiXCR to the 5' RACE reads. The sample lists roughly 150,000 distinct CDR3 sequences; approximately 6.8% were seen once. This record belongs to a study of T cells after yellow fever vaccination. Findings and caveats of the study: Abundant bulk-derived clonotypes could contaminate FACS-sorted repertoires.

This clonotype was sampled from a man younger than 35 who received the YFV17D yellow fever vaccine. The sequencing here drew on CD4+ T cells sorted from PBMCs, taken about 5 days after the first yellow fever vaccination. The chain employs TRBV20-1 and TRBJ2-1, with 7 nucleotides matching TRBD2. CDR3 loop: CSAPGREEFNEQFF. The CDR3 DNA sequence: TGCAGTGCCCCCGGCCGGGAGGAGTTCAATGAGCAGTTCTTC.